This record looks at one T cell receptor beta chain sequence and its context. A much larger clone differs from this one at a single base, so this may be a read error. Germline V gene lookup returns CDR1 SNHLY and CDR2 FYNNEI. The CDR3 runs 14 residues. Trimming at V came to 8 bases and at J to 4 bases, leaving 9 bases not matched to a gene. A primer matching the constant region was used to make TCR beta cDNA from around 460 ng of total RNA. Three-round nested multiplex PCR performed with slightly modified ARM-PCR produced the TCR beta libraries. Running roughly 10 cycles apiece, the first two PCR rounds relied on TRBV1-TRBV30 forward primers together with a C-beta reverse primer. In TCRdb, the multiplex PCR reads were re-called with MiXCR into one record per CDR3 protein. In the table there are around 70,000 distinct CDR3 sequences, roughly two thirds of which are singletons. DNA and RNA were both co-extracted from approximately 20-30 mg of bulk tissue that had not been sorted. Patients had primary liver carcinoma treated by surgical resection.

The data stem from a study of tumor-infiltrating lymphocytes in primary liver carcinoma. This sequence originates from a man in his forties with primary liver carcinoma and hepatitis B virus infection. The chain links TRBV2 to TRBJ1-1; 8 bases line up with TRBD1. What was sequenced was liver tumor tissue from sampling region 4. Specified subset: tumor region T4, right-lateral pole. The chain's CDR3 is CASDGQGVGTEAFF. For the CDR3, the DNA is TGTGCCAGCGATGGACAGGGAGTGGGCACTGAAGCTTTCTTT.